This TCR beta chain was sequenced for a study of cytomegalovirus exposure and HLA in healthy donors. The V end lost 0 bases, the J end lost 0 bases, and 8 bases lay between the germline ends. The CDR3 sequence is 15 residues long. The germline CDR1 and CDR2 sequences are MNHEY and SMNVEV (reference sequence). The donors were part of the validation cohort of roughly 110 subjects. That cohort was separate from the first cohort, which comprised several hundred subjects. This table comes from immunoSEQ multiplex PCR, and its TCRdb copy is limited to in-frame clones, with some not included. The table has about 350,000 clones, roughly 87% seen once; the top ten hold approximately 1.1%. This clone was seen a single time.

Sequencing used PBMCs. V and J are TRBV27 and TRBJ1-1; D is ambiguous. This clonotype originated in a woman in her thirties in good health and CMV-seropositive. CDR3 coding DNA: TGTGCCAGCAGTTTATCTTTCGGGTTGAACACTGAAGCTTTCTTT. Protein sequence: CASSLSFGLNTEAFF.